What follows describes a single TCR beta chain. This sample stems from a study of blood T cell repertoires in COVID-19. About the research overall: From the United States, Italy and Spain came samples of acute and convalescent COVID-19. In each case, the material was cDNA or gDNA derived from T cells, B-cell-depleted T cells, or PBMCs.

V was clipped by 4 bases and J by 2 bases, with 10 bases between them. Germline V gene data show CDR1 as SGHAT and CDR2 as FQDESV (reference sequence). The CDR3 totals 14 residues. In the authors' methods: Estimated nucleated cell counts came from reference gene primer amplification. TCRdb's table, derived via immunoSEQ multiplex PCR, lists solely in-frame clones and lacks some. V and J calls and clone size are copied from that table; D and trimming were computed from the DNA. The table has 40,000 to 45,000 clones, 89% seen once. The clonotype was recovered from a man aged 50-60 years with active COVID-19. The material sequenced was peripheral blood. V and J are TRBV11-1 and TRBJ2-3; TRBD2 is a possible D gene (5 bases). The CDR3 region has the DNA TGTGCCAGCAGCTCCCGGGGAATCACAGATACGCAGTATTTT. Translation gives CASSSRGITDTQYF.